Below, one T cell receptor (beta chain) is given with its context. This record comes from a study of control samples from healthy donors and cancer patients. Only in-frame clones appear in the TCRdb table, and some are missing; sequencing was by immunoSEQ multiplex PCR. This sample carries around 120,000 clones, under 95% of them seen once, and the ten largest clones take 1.5% to 2%. The CDR3 consists of 15 residues. The germline gives CDR1 LGHDT, CDR2 YNNKEL (reference sequence). V was cut by 4 bases and J by 0 bases, with 13 bases left in between. Sequenced: PBMCs. The TCR sequence derives from a man in his fifties or sixties with head and neck cancer. The V gene is TRBV3-1 (or the pseudogene TRBV3-2), the J gene TRBJ2-7; D could derive from TRBD1 or TRBD2 (6 bases each). CDR3 DNA sequence: TGTGCCAGCAGCCCCCTCGGGGGCGACTCCTACGAGCAGTACTTC. Protein product: CASSPLGGDSYEQYF.